This T cell receptor beta chain was recovered during a study of T cells expressing NK-cell markers. Study overall: There were seven HCMV-seropositive donors and one seronegative donor among the eight sequenced.

Concerning this clonotype: Its target is unknown.

Making the TCR beta cDNA relied on 5'RACE template switching with UMIs. TCRdb re-analyzed the 5' RACE reads; it lists each CDR3 protein once, without DNA. Seen in this sample are 150,000 or so distinct CDR3 sequences; the ten most common clones hold 37%. Study-wide findings and caveats: Four of the donors also had these clonotypes leading their CD3+CD56-NKG2C+ fraction. Specificity for HCMV among expanded NKG2C+ T cell clones was not established.

Germline V gene sequence: CDR1 SGHNT, CDR2 YYREEE (reference sequence). The CDR3 runs to 15 residues. The origin of this receptor is a woman in her 50s in good health. This chain links TRBV5-4 with TRBJ2-3; TCRdb selects TRBD2, and the lack of DNA leaves this call unchecked. Source material: blood T cells: a sorted CD56 or NKG2C T cell subset, CD4+ or CD8+ T cells, or bulk PBMC T cells (not recorded which). The CDR3 here is CASSFSASGTDTQYF.